This T cell receptor beta chain was obtained from a study of beta chain features in type 1 diabetes listed by TCRdb under 2018. The study in broad terms: Mean age, gender distribution, total cell number and subset yield did not differ between patients and healthy donors. Regulatory and stem cell-like memory subsets were obtained from only 8 patients and roughly eight healthy donors, while naive and central memory subsets were obtained from all 30 or so donors. A total of approximately 110,000,000 sorted cells were examined across all samples, and a strong correlation was observed between cell number per subset and RNA yield. In the study, recently diagnosed type 1 diabetes patients and matched healthy donors were compared on the TCRB repertoires of their sorted circulating CD4+ T cell subsets. The investigation overall reported the following: Patients with type 1 diabetes made fewer insertions and deleted more nucleotides at VDJ recombination sites, implying thymic rearrangement abnormalities. Shorter templates might be favored by PCR, yet because patient and control samples were amplified and corrected together, any such skew would affect both groups equally. In all four CD4+ subsets, TCRB CDR3 length was moderately but significantly shorter in type 1 diabetes patients. Because small numbers of individuals were included in the HLA sub-analyses, any influence of HLA type on TCRB rearrangement was left unresolved. Sequencing cDNA rather than genomic DNA could over-represent highly expressing activated cells, although activation and CD3 levels did not differ between groups. Naive, central memory and regulatory TCRB repertoires appeared to be more alike among patients than among healthy donors.

CDR1 and CDR2, per the germline V gene (reference sequence), are GTSNPN and SVGIG. The CDR3 measures 14 amino acids from cysteine to phenylalanine. Solely the CDR3 DNA is kept, with 42 bases framed from the first base. The germline ends are 11 bases apart after V is trimmed by 4 bases and J by 4 bases. The entire isolated RNA was reverse transcribed using the High Capacity cDNA Reverse Transcription Kit, and thus expressed TCRB transcripts were sequenced. Deep immunoSEQ sequencing was performed on naive, central memory and regulatory T cell samples, with an average of roughly 3.6 million total reads per sample. After sorted cells were lysed in RLT buffer, RNA was extracted with DNase-treated RNeasy Micro or Mini kits, with the choice depending on cell number. To prevent cross-contamination, every cell subset was processed on its own, while patient and healthy donor samples were processed together. The immunoSEQ multiplex PCR was used to amplify TCRB sequences from cDNA, yielding 87-bp fragments that span the CDR3 region. Amplicons were sequenced on the Illumina HiSeq platform. Under the source paper's analysis protocol: Synthetic template baselines were used to correct PCR bias computationally, reads within Hamming distance 2 were collapsed together, and singletons that could not be merged were discarded. Reads were aligned to IMGT to assign V, D and J genes, CDR3 length, and insertions or deletions at six rearrangement sites. Within each subset, clonotype counts were normalized to sorted cell number, after which true diversity and Gini coefficients were computed with the tcR R package. The overlap coefficient, calculated on TCRB nucleotide sequences, was used to quantify repertoire sharing. As a proxy for the pre-selection repertoire, out-of-frame TCRB sequences from naive cells were analyzed. The source is immuneACCESS, and TCRdb retained only in-frame sequences with V and J called. Part of the clones is not carried over; for the studies checked, unresolved V genes explain less than half of this, and the remainder is unexplained. The V and J calls and clone size were taken over from that table, and D and trimming were inferred from the DNA. The sample yields hundreds of thousands of clones; around 28% were counted once. Around 0.065% of the sample rests with the top ten.

The table lists this clone with a few counts. Its specific antigen is unknown. No quality values exist for individual bases; no much larger clone is one base distant. Each donor gave one peripheral blood draw, averaging approximately 0.12 L, which was collected into heparinised tubes. A BD FACSAria II was used to sort naive, central memory, regulatory and stem cell-like memory CD4+ T cells with a panel that included CD45RO, CCR7, CD25, CD127, CD95 and CD27. All sorted populations exceeded 95% purity. Right away, PBMCs were isolated by Lymphoprep density gradient centrifugation and were stained directly, with no culture step. So that batch effects would be minimized, each experiment stained and sorted samples in pairs, pairing one healthy donor with one patient.

The sequence links TRBV30 to TRBJ2-6, and possibly TRBD1, on 6 matching bases. The sequence was obtained from a man younger than 35 in good health. The sequenced material came from naive CD4+ T cells from blood. Interpreted using the paper, the cell subset or site label stands for: true naive CD4+ T cells. The CDR3: CAWTAGAGANVLTF. The nucleotide sequence reads TGTGCCTGGACCGCAGGGGCCGGGGCCAACGTCCTGACTTTC.